The rows below give T cell receptor beta chains drawn from one sample of a study of blood T cell repertoires in COVID-19. The table came from immunoSEQ multiplex PCR; TCRdb's copy has only in-frame clones and leaves some out. The sample has more than 120,000 clones, roughly 87% seen once; the top ten hold 0.95%. Input material: peripheral blood. These TCRs come from a woman aged 45 to 65 with acute or convalescent COVID-19. Both conserved end residues are part of each CDR3. D genes are given only for firm matches. Some rows have no size entry. The others give once, few or many, or a class for an expanded clone.

j_gene: TRBJ1-2; abundance: NA; d_gene: NA; v_gene: TRBV7-9; CDR3aa: CASSLGEGGNYGYTF; CDR3nt: TGTGCCAGCAGCTTAGGGGAGGGGGGGAACTATGGCTACACCTTC
j_gene: TRBJ2-3; abundance: NA; d_gene: TRBD2; v_gene: TRBV3-1/TRBV3-2; CDR3aa: CASSQDPGSGAITDTQYF; CDR3nt: TGTGCCAGCAGCCAAGATCCCGGTAGCGGGGCTATTACAGATACGCAGTATTTT
j_gene: TRBJ1-1; abundance: NA; d_gene: NA; v_gene: TRBV11-2; CDR3aa: CASSLVGFGSTEAFF; CDR3nt: TGTGCCAGCAGCCTAGTGGGATTTGGGAGCACTGAAGCTTTCTTT
j_gene: TRBJ2-3; abundance: NA; d_gene: NA; v_gene: TRBV4-1; CDR3aa: CASSQEAGLTDTQYF; CDR3nt: TGCGCCAGCAGCCAAGAAGCGGGCCTCACAGATACGCAGTATTTT
j_gene: TRBJ2-2; abundance: NA; d_gene: TRBD1; v_gene: TRBV7-9; CDR3aa: CASTRTGPGTGELFF; CDR3nt: TGTGCCAGCACCCGGACAGGCCCTGGGACCGGGGAGCTGTTTTTT
j_gene: TRBJ1-2; abundance: NA; d_gene: NA; v_gene: TRBV10-3; CDR3aa: CAISEPHEYTF; CDR3nt: TGTGCCATCAGTGAGCCACACGAATACACCTTC
j_gene: TRBJ2-5; abundance: NA; d_gene: NA; v_gene: TRBV11-3; CDR3aa: CASSLDRQETQYF; CDR3nt: TGTGCCAGCAGCTTGGACAGACAAGAGACCCAGTACTTC
j_gene: TRBJ2-1; abundance: NA; d_gene: NA; v_gene: TRBV7-6; CDR3aa: CASSLTLSSYNEQFF; CDR3nt: TGTGCCAGCAGCTTAACGTTGAGCTCCTACAATGAGCAGTTCTTC
j_gene: TRBJ2-6; abundance: NA; d_gene: NA; v_gene: TRBV5-1; CDR3aa: CASSTQTRSSSGANVLTF; CDR3nt: TGCGCCAGCAGCACGCAGACAAGGTCGTCCTCTGGGGCCAACGTCCTGACTTTC
j_gene: TRBJ2-7; abundance: once; d_gene: NA; v_gene: TRBV29-1; CDR3aa: CSVVVAGVGEQYF; CDR3nt: TGCAGCGTTGTTGTGGCAGGCGTGGGCGAGCAGTACTTC
j_gene: TRBJ2-1; abundance: NA; d_gene: NA; v_gene: TRBV6-5; CDR3aa: CASRARGPNDNEQFF; CDR3nt: TGTGCCAGCAGGGCTAGGGGTCCAAATGACAATGAGCAGTTCTTC
j_gene: TRBJ2-3; abundance: NA; d_gene: NA; v_gene: TRBV19; CDR3aa: CASSISSGSTDTQYF; CDR3nt: TGTGCCAGTAGTATTAGTTCAGGGTCCACAGATACGCAGTATTTT
j_gene: TRBJ2-3; abundance: NA; d_gene: NA; v_gene: TRBV24-1; CDR3aa: CATSDLIGGTDTQYF; CDR3nt: TGTGCCACCAGTGACTTAATCGGGGGTACGGATACGCAGTATTTT
j_gene: TRBJ1-1; abundance: once; d_gene: TRBD1; v_gene: TRBV5-6; CDR3aa: CASSLDFRGRGENTEAFF; CDR3nt: TGTGCCAGCAGCTTGGACTTCAGGGGGCGCGGTGAGAACACTGAAGCTTTCTTT
j_gene: TRBJ1-5; abundance: NA; d_gene: NA; v_gene: TRBV11-2; CDR3aa: CASSLTGGNQPQHF; CDR3nt: TGTGCCAGCAGCTTAACGGGGGGCAATCAGCCCCAGCATTTT
j_gene: TRBJ2-2; abundance: NA; d_gene: NA; v_gene: TRBV30; CDR3aa: CAWALLTDTGELFF; CDR3nt: TGTGCCTGGGCCCTTTTGACAGACACCGGGGAGCTGTTTTTT
j_gene: TRBJ2-2; abundance: NA; d_gene: TRBD2; v_gene: TRBV30; CDR3aa: CAWSREGGELFF; CDR3nt: TGTGCCTGGAGTAGGGAGGGCGGGGAGCTGTTTTTT
j_gene: TRBJ1-3; abundance: once; d_gene: TRBD1; v_gene: TRBV6-6; CDR3aa: CASSYGTAGNTIYF; CDR3nt: TGTGCCAGCAGTTATGGGACAGCTGGAAACACCATATATTTT
j_gene: TRBJ1-5; abundance: NA; d_gene: NA; v_gene: TRBV19; CDR3aa: CASSIAAGGQGENQPQHF; CDR3nt: TGTGCCAGTAGTATAGCTGCGGGGGGGCAGGGTGAGAATCAGCCCCAGCATTTT
j_gene: TRBJ1-1; abundance: NA; d_gene: TRBD1; v_gene: TRBV5-1; CDR3aa: CASSLNAGGETEAFF; CDR3nt: TGCGCCAGCAGCTTGAATGCAGGGGGCGAGACTGAAGCTTTCTTT
j_gene: TRBJ2-3; abundance: NA; d_gene: TRBD2; v_gene: TRBV6-5; CDR3aa: CASGLADTDTQYF; CDR3nt: TGTGCCAGCGGACTAGCGGACACAGATACGCAGTATTTT
j_gene: TRBJ2-7; abundance: NA; d_gene: NA; v_gene: TRBV19; CDR3aa: CASSKNRGLYEQYF; CDR3nt: TGTGCCAGTAGTAAGAACAGGGGACTCTACGAGCAGTACTTC
j_gene: TRBJ1-1; abundance: NA; d_gene: NA; v_gene: TRBV5-5; CDR3aa: CASSMTANTEAFF; CDR3nt: TGTGCCAGCAGTATGACAGCGAACACTGAAGCTTTCTTT
j_gene: TRBJ1-6; abundance: once; d_gene: TRBD1; v_gene: TRBV9; CDR3aa: CASTRGLWDSPLHF; CDR3nt: TGTGCCAGTACCAGGGGGCTGTGGGATTCACCCCTCCACTTT
j_gene: TRBJ2-1; abundance: NA; d_gene: TRBD2; v_gene: TRBV5-1; CDR3aa: CASSLTGGQTEQFF; CDR3nt: TGCGCCAGCAGCTTGACGGGGGGGCAGACTGAGCAGTTCTTC
j_gene: TRBJ2-3; abundance: NA; d_gene: TRBD1; v_gene: TRBV2; CDR3aa: CASSGRQGASTDTQYF; CDR3nt: TGTGCCAGCAGTGGAAGACAGGGGGCGAGCACAGATACGCAGTATTTT
j_gene: TRBJ2-3; abundance: NA; d_gene: NA; v_gene: TRBV3-1/TRBV3-2; CDR3aa: CASSQDRDTQYF; CDR3nt: TGTGCCAGCAGCCAAGACCGGGATACGCAGTATTTT
j_gene: TRBJ2-7; abundance: NA; d_gene: TRBD2; v_gene: TRBV5-4; CDR3aa: CASRPGPGGGPSSYEQYF; CDR3nt: TGTGCCAGCAGGCCTGGCCCCGGGGGAGGGCCGAGCTCCTACGAGCAGTACTTC
j_gene: TRBJ1-1; abundance: NA; d_gene: TRBD1; v_gene: TRBV10-1; CDR3aa: CASRPSGTVNTEAFF; CDR3nt: TGCGCCAGCAGACCATCCGGGACAGTGAACACTGAAGCTTTCTTT
j_gene: TRBJ2-1; abundance: NA; d_gene: NA; v_gene: TRBV9; CDR3aa: CASSVTSAGAYNEQFF; CDR3nt: TGTGCCAGCAGCGTAACATCGGCTGGAGCCTACAATGAGCAGTTCTTC
j_gene: TRBJ1-6; abundance: NA; d_gene: NA; v_gene: TRBV30; CDR3aa: CAWRSGTGGTNVNSPLHF; CDR3nt: TGTGCCTGGCGATCCGGGACGGGGGGAACGAACGTTAATTCACCCCTCCACTTT
j_gene: TRBJ1-1; abundance: NA; d_gene: TRBD1; v_gene: TRBV5-4; CDR3aa: CASSPRDRGGEAFF; CDR3nt: TGTGCCAGCAGCCCAAGGGACAGGGGTGGTGAAGCTTTCTTT
j_gene: TRBJ1-2; abundance: NA; d_gene: NA; v_gene: TRBV12-5; CDR3aa: CASGLLAGALGGYTF; CDR3nt: TGTGCTAGTGGTTTGTTGGCAGGGGCCCTTGGGGGCTACACCTTC
j_gene: TRBJ2-7; abundance: NA; d_gene: TRBD2; v_gene: TRBV20-1; CDR3aa: CSASGLAGEAYEQYF; CDR3nt: TGCAGTGCTAGTGGACTAGCGGGAGAGGCCTACGAGCAGTACTTC
j_gene: TRBJ2-7; abundance: NA; d_gene: NA; v_gene: TRBV11-3; CDR3aa: CASSLSGTGAYEQYF; CDR3nt: TGTGCCAGCAGCTTAAGCGGGACAGGAGCCTACGAGCAGTACTTC
j_gene: TRBJ2-7; abundance: few; d_gene: NA; v_gene: TRBV7-3; CDR3aa: CASSPGGSYEQYF; CDR3nt: TGTGCCAGCAGCCCTGGGGGGTCCTACGAGCAGTACTTC
j_gene: TRBJ2-7; abundance: NA; d_gene: TRBD1; v_gene: TRBV12-3/TRBV12-4; CDR3aa: CASSWDRGGSPYF; CDR3nt: TGTGCCAGCAGTTGGGACAGGGGAGGGTCTCCGTACTTC
j_gene: TRBJ2-1; abundance: NA; d_gene: NA; v_gene: TRBV5-4; CDR3aa: CASSLADEQFF; CDR3nt: TGTGCCAGCAGCCTGGCCGATGAGCAGTTCTTC
j_gene: TRBJ2-7; abundance: NA; d_gene: TRBD2; v_gene: TRBV29-1; CDR3aa: CSVEPLAGEAQYF; CDR3nt: TGCAGCGTTGAGCCCTTAGCGGGAGAGGCGCAGTACTTC
j_gene: TRBJ2-3; abundance: NA; d_gene: TRBD2; v_gene: TRBV3-1/TRBV3-2; CDR3aa: CASSPRGGGTQYF; CDR3nt: TGTGCCAGCAGCCCTCGGGGGGGAGGTACGCAGTATTTT
j_gene: TRBJ2-1; abundance: NA; d_gene: TRBD1; v_gene: TRBV6-5; CDR3aa: CASRGTGGYNEQFF; CDR3nt: TGTGCCAGCAGGGGGACAGGGGGCTACAATGAGCAGTTCTTC
j_gene: TRBJ2-7; abundance: few; d_gene: TRBD2; v_gene: TRBV6-5; CDR3aa: CASSRTGTSGDTKYF; CDR3nt: TGTGCCAGCAGTCGGACCGGGACTAGCGGCGACACAAAGTACTTC